This TCR beta chain was sequenced in a study of regulatory T cells in long-lasting Graves disease. Time point described: newly diagnosed GD, antithyroid drugs for less than 3 months. Construction of the TCR library relied on RNA isolated from PBMCs. Diagnoses of Graves' disease were made by American Thyroid Association guidelines. On this clonotype: The antigen is undetermined.

Libraries of TCR beta came from iRepertoire HTBI primers plus Arm-PCR of CDR3 regions. TCRdb re-called the multiplex PCR reads through MiXCR, storing one row per CDR3 protein. The sample includes just over 600,000 distinct CDR3 sequences, less than 20% of them seen just once. General study findings and limits: It was peripheral blood alone, not thyroid tissue, that was studied. Possibly, accuracy suffered from the small sample size.

Germline-derived CDR1 and CDR2 are GTSNPN and SVGIG (reference sequence). Trimming shortened V by 5 bases and J by 6 bases, and 16 bases separated the two germline ends. The CDR3 runs 13 residues. Separately, the same data were catalogued under a study of T cells in Graves' hyperthyroidism and ophthalmopathy. According to that study: Together with thyroid ultrasound, orbital computed tomography, serum thyroxine and TRAb, clinical symptoms were used for diagnoses.

The J gene is TRBJ1-2, the V gene TRBV30; perhaps TRBD1 as D (6 bases). This material consisted of peripheral blood mononuclear cells (PBMCs), taken at new diagnosis, from a patient treated with antithyroid drugs. The sequence was obtained from a woman in her twenties or thirties with Graves disease. The CDR3 coding sequence is TGTGCCTGGCATACACAGGGTTTAAATGGCTACACCTTC. This gives the protein CAWHTQGLNGYTF.